The 5 T cell receptor beta chains reported below all come from one sample, sequenced in a study of CD8+CD57+ T cells in acquired aplastic anemia. CDR3 and TCR beta VDJ profiling relied on a genomic DNA template. TCRdb re-called the reads through MiXCR, storing one row per CDR3 protein. The data contain 200,000 or so distinct CDR3 sequences, 55% to 70% of them singletons. The sample consisted of sorted CD4+, CD8+, or CD8+CD57+ T cells (not recorded which) from PBMCs. These receptor sequences come from a human donor with severe aplastic anemia or a healthy control (not recorded which).

The rearrangement joins TRBV12-3 or TRBV12-4 to TRBJ2-2; D ambiguous. The CDR3 spans 15 residues. V dropped 3 bases and J dropped 3 bases, with 11 bases sitting between them. This CDR3 is CASSLRGSDTGELFF. The CDR3 DNA is TGTGCCAGCAGTTTGAGAGGTTCGGACACCGGGGAGCTGTTTTTT.

This clonotype was recorded a few times. A much bigger clone sits one base away, suggesting this may be a read error. The chain employs TRBV11-2 and TRBJ1-4; no reliable D call. The germline CDR1 and CDR2 sequences are SGHAT and FQNNGV. The CDR3 contains 14 residues. The CDR3 protein is CAGSLDIIDEKLFF. CDR3 nucleotide sequence: TGTGCCGGCAGCTTAGATATCATCGACGAAAAACTGTTTTTT. Looking up the rest from reference TRBV11-2 and TRBJ1-4 gives the full variable domain: EAGVAQSPRYKIIEKRQSVAFWCNPISGHATLYWYQQILGQGPKLLIQFQNNGVVDDSQLPKDRFSAERLKGVDSTLKIQPAKLEDSAVYLCAGSLDIIDEKLFFGSGTQLSVL.

The gene calls are TRBV15 and TRBJ2-1; the D is unclear. Trimming took 4 bases from V and 10 from J, leaving 11 bases between them. Germline lookup yields CDR1 LNHNV and CDR2 YYDKDF (reference sequence). The CDR3 has 12 amino acids. The CDR3 region is CATSNRRAEQFF. The CDR3 DNA reads as TGTGCCACCAGCAACCGACGGGCGGAGCAGTTCTTC. Full variable domain (rest looked up from reference TRBV15 and TRBJ2-1): DAMVIQNPRYQVTQFGKPVTLSCSQTLNHNVMYWYQQKSSQAPKLLFHYYDKDFNNEADTPDNFQSRRPNTSFCFLDIRSPGLGDTAMYLCATSNRRAEQFFGPGTRLTVL.

This clonotype was picked up many times. This sequence may be a read error, since a much larger clone differs from it by one base. The chain employs TRBV9 and TRBJ2-6, with D maybe TRBD1 (6 bases). The CDR3 is 19 amino acids. The germline V gene encodes CDR1 SGDLS and CDR2 YYNGEE. The CDR3 nucleotides are TGTGCCAGCAGCGTAGAGCAGGGGATGAAGGATGCAGGGGCCAACGTCCCGACTTTC. Amino acid sequence: CASSVEQGMKDAGANVPTF.

V and J are TRBV20-1 and TRBJ2-5; possible D gene TRBD1, 6 bases. CDR1 is DFQATT and CDR2 is SNEGSKA in the germline V gene (reference sequence). Deletions cut 3 bases from V and 12 bases from J, with 14 bases between. CDR3 length: 11 residues. The CDR3 DNA reads as TGCAGTGCTAGTCTCGACAGGATAGAGTACTTC. Protein product: CSASLDRIEYF.